This TCR beta chain was identified during a study of blood T cell repertoires in COVID-19. Turning to the study itself: Whether acute or convalescent, the COVID-19 samples came from the United States, Italy and Spain. The cDNA or gDNA used as material had been derived from T cells, B-cell-depleted T cells, or PBMCs.

Germline loops: CDR1 SGHDN, CDR2 FVKESK. The V segment lost 4 bases and the J segment 7 bases; nucleotides outside the gene matches: 10. This CDR3 contains 15 residues. The Seattle patients, enrolled during active infection, were followed longitudinally. Under the authors' procedure: The authors estimated nucleated cell counts from reference gene primer amplification. The protocol was immunoSEQ multiplex PCR, while the TCRdb copy is restricted to in-frame clones and leaves out a portion. V, J and clone size are taken as reported in that table, and D and trimming were inferred from the DNA itself. The sample lists hundreds of thousands of clones, about 87% occurring once.

The clonotype originates from a man aged 18 to 30 with COVID-19, enrolled during active disease. Sequenced material: peripheral blood. V and J are TRBV14 and TRBJ2-3; 8 bases map to TRBD2. Here the CDR3 DNA reads TGTGCCAGCAGCCTCACCGGGGGGGCAAGTTATACGCAGTATTTT. It yields the protein CASSLTGGASYTQYF.